The clone carrying this TCR beta chain was seen only a few times. The data originate from a study of T cell responses to AZD1222 COVID-19 vaccine. Repertoires were generated with immunoSEQ multiplex PCR, while TCRdb's copy carries only in-frame clones and drops some. The data contain some 150,000 clones, roughly nine tenths of them seen just once; the ten biggest clones take up 1.5% to 2%. V lost 0 bases, J lost 3 bases, and 4 bases stayed unmatched. The germline gives CDR1 GTSNPN, CDR2 SVGIG (reference sequence). The CDR3 extends over 14 amino acids. This TCR was recovered from an adult in good health. Sequenced material: peripheral blood, taken on day 0 of AZD1222 vaccination. J is TRBJ2-7 and V is TRBV30; 8 positions agree with TRBD2. The CDR3 sequence: CAWSVGGGGYEQYF. CDR3 nucleotide sequence: TGTGCCTGGAGTGTCGGGGGGGGCGGCTACGAGCAGTACTTC.